One sample yielded the 3 T cell receptor beta chains listed below, sequenced in a study of blood T cell repertoires in COVID-19. Libraries were prepared by immunoSEQ multiplex PCR; TCRdb keeps only in-frame clonotypes and omits some of them. The sample lists around 220,000 clones, approximately 86% occurring once. Sequenced input: peripheral blood. Receptors originate from a woman aged 45-60 years with COVID-19, enrolled during active disease.

The CDR3 protein is CAISGQGIGQPQHF. The CDR3 bases are TGTGCCATCAGTGGACAGGGGATCGGTCAGCCCCAGCATTTT. The V and J genes are TRBV10-3 and TRBJ1-5; 8 nucleotides line up with TRBD1. The CDR3 totals 14 residues. Germline V CDR1 and CDR2: ENHRY, SYGVKD. V was pared by 4 bases and J by 6 bases, with 5 bases of the junction left unmatched.

This sequence joins TRBV9 and TRBJ2-1; TRBD2 aligns across 7 bases. The CDR3 spans 12 residues. CDR1 is SGDLS and CDR2 is YYNGEE in the germline V gene. The V segment lost 4 bases and the J segment 9 bases; nucleotides outside the gene matches: 4. The CDR3 bases are TGTGCCAGCAGCCGACTAGCTAGTGAGCAGTTCTTC. This sequence encodes CASSRLASEQFF.

The V and J genes are TRBV6-6 and TRBJ1-2, with a tentative D call TRBD1 (5 bases). The CDR3 contains 14 residues. With 5 bases removed from V and 6 bases from J, the gap between germline ends came to 16 bases. Germline values: CDR1 MNHNY, CDR2 SVGAGI (reference sequence). Here the CDR3 reads CASSIRGDTDGYTF. The CDR3 DNA sequence: TGTGCCAGCAGTATAAGGGGTGATACGGATGGCTACACCTTC.